This section outlines one T cell receptor beta chain sequence together with its context. Its antigen is not identified. These data originate in a study of radiotherapy plus CTLA-4 blockade in lung cancer. Findings and limits, study-wide: Interferon-beta, together with early blood T cell clone dynamics, reportedly best predicted response. After treatment with radiotherapy plus ipilimumab, TCR clones that came from the tumor expanded in blood.

TCRdb keeps only in-frame clones here, not all; method: immunoSEQ multiplex PCR. The sample holds roughly 78,000 clones, around 82% seen once. Germline lookup yields CDR1 SGHDN and CDR2 FVKESK. CDR3 length: 16 amino acids. J gave up 9 bases and V 4 bases, and 10 bases lay outside the gene matches. This receptor was identified in a human donor with non-small cell lung cancer who had a complete response to radiotherapy plus ipilimumab. The V call is TRBV14, the J call TRBJ1-6, with TRBD1 identical over 9 bases. The input for sequencing was peripheral blood, taken from a patient treated with radiotherapy plus ipilimumab. Written as DNA, the CDR3 is TGTGCCAGCAGCCGGAACGCATACAGGGGGCCTTCACCCCTCCACTTT. As protein: CASSRNAYRGPSPLHF. The whole variable domain, remainder taken from reference TRBV14 and TRBJ1-6, is EAGVTQFPSHSVIEKGQTVTLRCDPISGHDNLYWYRRVMGKEIKFLLHFVKESKQDESGMPNNRFLAERTGGTYSTLKVQPAELEDSGVYFCASSRNAYRGPSPLHFGNGTRLTVT.